The next 21 T cell receptor beta chains were all read from a single sample in a study of blood T cell repertoires in COVID-19. The table came from immunoSEQ multiplex PCR; TCRdb's copy has only in-frame clones and leaves some out. This repertoire shows about 160,000 clones, approximately 84% found once; its top ten account for about 20%. Material for sequencing was peripheral blood. These receptors all stem from a woman over 75 with acute or convalescent COVID-19.

This clone was found a few times. The chain employs TRBV5-1 and TRBJ1-1; a weak D match, TRBD1 (6 bases). V dropped 4 bases and J dropped 6 bases, with 10 bases sitting between them. Germline V gene data show CDR1 as SGHRS and CDR2 as YFSETQ. This CDR3 spans 12 amino acids. CDR3 in amino acids: CASSQQGPEAFF. The CDR3 DNA reads as TGCGCCAGCAGCCAGCAGGGGCCTGAAGCTTTCTTT.

V and J are TRBV2 and TRBJ2-1; 7 bases align to TRBD2. The V segment lost 6 bases and the J segment 0 bases; nucleotides outside the gene matches: 5. The CDR3 spans 15 residues. CDR1 and CDR2 from the germline V gene are SNHLY and FYNNEI. The CDR3 DNA reads as TGTGCCAGCAGGAGAGCGGGAAGCTCCTACAATGAGCAGTTCTTC. Amino acid sequence: CASRRAGSSYNEQFF. Full variable domain (missing parts from reference TRBV2 and TRBJ2-1): EPEVTQTPSHQVTQMGQEVILRCVPISNHLYFYWYRQILGQKVEFLVSFYNNEISEKSEIFDDQFSVERPDGSNFTLKIRSTKLEDSAMYFCASRRAGSSYNEQFFGPGTRLTVL.

The CDR3 protein is CASSEGRGRVETQYF. The DNA of the CDR3 is TGTGCCAGCAGTGAAGGGCGCGGGAGAGTGGAGACCCAGTACTTC. This chain links TRBV6-1 with TRBJ2-5; 7 bases map to TRBD2. CDR1 MNHNS and CDR2 SASEGT come from the germline V gene. The V segment lost 1 base and the J segment 5 bases; nucleotides outside the gene matches: 7. The CDR3 loop spans 15 amino acids.

This sequence joins TRBV7-2 and TRBJ2-4; 8 bases align to TRBD1. The CDR3 spans 13 residues. V trimming: 5 bases; J trimming: 7 bases; junction bases outside the gene matches: 4. Germline-derived CDR1 and CDR2 are SGHTA and FQGNSA. For the CDR3, the DNA is TGTGCCAGCAGCCAATACAGGGGGAACATTCAGTACTTC. It encodes CASSQYRGNIQYF.

The rearrangement links TRBV10-3 to TRBJ1-2; 7 nucleotides match TRBD1. The junction had 12 bases not matched to a gene; V was cut back by 6 bases and J by 8 bases. The CDR3 extends over 14 amino acids. The germline V gene has CDR1 ENHRY and CDR2 SYGVKD. The CDR3 coding sequence is TGTGCCATCAGGACCGACAGGGTCGGTGCAGGCTACACCTTC. Translated, it gives CAIRTDRVGAGYTF.

This chain connects TRBV7-2 to TRBJ2-7; possibly TRBD2 for D (5 bases). Trimming stripped 1 base from V and 4 bases from J, with 11 bases between. Germline V gene data show CDR1 as SGHTA and CDR2 as FQGNSA. The CDR3 consists of 14 residues. In nucleotides, the CDR3 is TGTGCCAGCAGCTTAGTGCCGGGATTATACGAGCAGTACTTC. Translating gives CASSLVPGLYEQYF.

The chain couples TRBV6-5 to TRBJ1-1, with D unresolved. The CDR3 has 14 amino acids. Germline V gene data show CDR1 as MNHEY and CDR2 as SVGAGI. Trimming removed 0 bases from V and 1 base from J, with 6 bases in between. The chain's CDR3 is CASSYSPSNTEAFF. In DNA form, the CDR3 reads TGTGCCAGCAGTTACTCCCCCTCGAACACTGAAGCTTTCTTT.

The genes are TRBV29-1 and TRBJ1-1, with D possibly being TRBD1 (6 bases). This CDR3 contains 15 residues. CDR1 and CDR2 (germline): SQVTM, ANQGSEA. Trimming removed 6 bases from V and 2 bases from J, with 19 bases in between. The CDR3 spells CSVGKSTGRNTEAFF. CDR3 sequence (DNA): TGCAGCGTCGGAAAATCGACAGGAAGAAACACTGAAGCTTTCTTT. Looking up the rest from reference TRBV29-1 and TRBJ1-1 gives the full variable domain: SAVISQKPSRDICQRGTSLTIQCQVDSQVTMMFWYRQQPGQSLTLIATANQGSEATYESGFVIDKFPISRPNLTFSTLTVSNMSPEDSSIYLCSVGKSTGRNTEAFFGQGTRLTVV.

The rearrangement links TRBV2 to TRBJ1-3; weak D call: TRBD1 (5 bases). V lost 2 bases, J lost 2 bases, and 7 bases lay in between. The CDR3 sequence is 14 residues long. CDR1 is SNHLY and CDR2 is FYNNEI in the germline V gene. The CDR3, as DNA: TGTGCCAGCAGTGAAAGCAGGGCTGGAAACACCATATATTTT. Translated: CASSESRAGNTIYF.

The V call is TRBV19, the J call TRBJ1-6, with D possibly being TRBD1 (6 bases). Germline V gene lookup returns CDR1 LNHDA and CDR2 SQIVND (reference sequence). This CDR3 comprises 12 residues. The ends were cut back, 7 bases at V and 7 bases at J, with 8 bases in the middle. CDR3 bases: TGTGCCAGTACCGACAGGAATTCACCCCTCCACTTT. Its translation: CASTDRNSPLHF. The full variable domain, in which reference TRBV19 and TRBJ1-6 provide the parts outside the CDR3, is DGGITQSPKYLFRKEGQNVTLSCEQNLNHDAMYWYRQDPGQGLRLIYYSQIVNDFQKGDIAEGYSVSREKKESFPLTVTSAQKNPTAFYLCASTDRNSPLHFGNGTRLTVT.

The gene calls are TRBV28 and TRBJ1-2, with 8 bases lining up with TRBD1. CDR3 size: 14 residues. V shed 7 bases, J shed 6 bases, and the junction held 10 bases outside the gene matches. Germline assignment: CDR1 MDHEN and CDR2 SYDVKM. CDR3 sequence reads: CASNPSTGEDGYTF. The DNA of the CDR3 is TGTGCCAGCAACCCCTCGACAGGGGAGGATGGCTACACCTTC.

This clone was counted a single time. The chain carries TRBV9 and TRBJ1-1; D is possibly TRBD1 (5 bases). Germline V gene sequence: CDR1 SGDLS, CDR2 YYNGEE. The CDR3 runs 15 residues. V dropped 1 base and J dropped 0 bases, with 10 bases sitting between them. This CDR3 reads CASSVRGSMNTEAFF. As DNA, the CDR3 is TGTGCCAGCAGCGTAAGGGGTTCCATGAACACTGAAGCTTTCTTT.

The chain combines TRBV2 with TRBJ2-1, with TRBD1 identical over 8 bases. V lost 7 bases, J lost 7 bases, and 6 bases stayed unmatched. Germline V gene sequence: CDR1 SNHLY, CDR2 FYNNEI. The CDR3 spans 13 residues. The CDR3 is CASTFRTGNEQFF. The CDR3 coding sequence is TGTGCCAGCACCTTCCGGACAGGGAATGAGCAGTTCTTC.

The chain joins TRBV7-2 to TRBJ2-1; no clear D. Looked up from germline, CDR1 is SGHTA and CDR2 is FQGNSA. Trimming removed 1 base at V and 3 bases at J, with 4 bases between. The CDR3 sequence is 13 residues long. CDR3 residues: CASSLVYYNEQFF. CDR3 nucleotides: TGTGCCAGCAGCTTAGTCTACTACAATGAGCAGTTCTTC.

This clone was counted only a few times. The J gene is TRBJ1-5, the V gene TRBV5-6; D possibly corresponds to TRBD1 (6 bases). Trimming stripped 0 bases from V and 7 bases from J, with 11 bases between. This CDR3 has 14 residues. The V gene's germline CDR1 is SGHDT and CDR2 YYEEEE. CDR3 sequence reads: CASSLGPGEQPQHF. The CDR3 DNA reads TGTGCCAGCAGCTTGGGGCCAGGGGAACAGCCCCAGCATTTT. The whole variable domain, filled in from reference TRBV5-6 and TRBJ1-5, reads DAGVTQSPTHLIKTRGQQVTLRCSPKSGHDTVSWYQQALGQGPQFIFQYYEEEERQRGNFPDRFSGHQFPNYSSELNVNALLLGDSALYLCASSLGPGEQPQHFGDGTRLSIL.

V gene TRBV10-3 combines with J gene TRBJ2-7, with TRBD2 matching over 12 bases. V was pared by 7 bases and J by 7 bases, with 5 bases of the junction left unmatched. CDR1 and CDR2 (germline): ENHRY, SYGVKD. This CDR3 is built from 13 residues. CDR3 in amino acids: CAIKLAGGDEQYF. The DNA of the CDR3 is TGTGCCATCAAACTAGCGGGAGGCGATGAGCAGTACTTC.

The gene calls are TRBV6-5 and TRBJ2-3; TRBD2 aligns across 7 bases. Germline V gives CDR1 MNHEY, CDR2 SVGAGI. V was pared by 7 bases and J by 6 bases, with 4 bases of the junction left unmatched. The CDR3 sequence is 12 residues long. CDR3 region: CASTPGGDTQYF. The CDR3 DNA sequence: TGTGCCAGCACTCCCGGGGGGGATACGCAGTATTTT.

DNA of the CDR3: TGTGCCAGCAGTTCCCAACACAAGCCGGGAGTAGCTCTTGGCAATCAGCCCCAGCATTTT. Amino acids: CASSSQHKPGVALGNQPQHF. V is TRBV6-2 or TRBV6-3 and J is TRBJ1-5; D not certain. Trimming left V 4 bases short and J 2 bases short, with 27 bases between. The germline gives CDR1 MNHEY, CDR2 SVGEGT. The CDR3 totals 20 residues.

The V gene is TRBV10-1, the J gene TRBJ2-7, with TRBD2 identical over 10 bases. V was pared by 3 bases and J by 5 bases, with 4 bases of the junction left unmatched. Germline CDR1 reads WNHNN; CDR2 reads SYGVQD (reference sequence). The CDR3 totals 14 residues. The CDR3 nucleotides are TGCGCCAGCAGTGACAGCGGGAGGGCCAACGAGCAGTACTTC. Its translation is CASSDSGRANEQYF.

The gene calls are TRBV10-2 and TRBJ2-3; 7 positions match TRBD2. Germline values: CDR1 WSHSY, CDR2 SAAADI. The V gene end was trimmed by 8 bases and the J gene end by 2 bases; junction bases not matched to a gene: 7. The CDR3 sequence is 14 residues long. The CDR3 spells CASGLADTTDTQYF. The DNA for the CDR3 is TGCGCCAGCGGTCTAGCGGACACCACAGATACGCAGTATTTT.

This chain uses TRBV6-2 or TRBV6-3 with TRBJ1-5, with D tentatively TRBD1 (6 bases). Germline V gives CDR1 MNHEY, CDR2 SVGEGT. The CDR3 contains 14 residues. Trimming shortened V by 0 bases and J by 7 bases, and 10 bases separated the two germline ends. CDR3 protein: CASSYSTGVQPQHF. CDR3 sequence (DNA): TGTGCCAGCAGTTACTCGACAGGTGTACAGCCCCAGCATTTT.